This T cell receptor (beta chain) was documented in a study of blood T cell repertoires in COVID-19. Seattle's enrolled individuals joined amid active infection and were then monitored longitudinally. The V gene's germline CDR1 is MNHEY and CDR2 SVGAGI. CDR3 length equals 15 residues. J gave up 3 bases and V 6 bases, and 10 bases lay outside the gene matches. Only in-frame clones appear in the TCRdb table, and some are missing; sequencing was by immunoSEQ multiplex PCR. Of 60,000 to 65,000 clones listed, roughly 84% were seen once; the top ten hold roughly 16%. This TCR was sampled from a man in his sixties with COVID-19, enrolled during active disease. The material sequenced was peripheral blood. The rearrangement links TRBV6-5 to TRBJ1-2, with 7 nucleotides matching TRBD1. The chain's CDR3 is CASSRRQGIYYGYTF. The CDR3 region has the DNA TGTGCCAGCAGCCGTAGACAGGGTATTTACTATGGCTACACCTTC.